One sample yielded the 28 T cell receptor beta chains listed below, sequenced in a study of T cell responses to AZD1222 COVID-19 vaccine (dated by TCRdb to the early 2020s). This specimen's time point label, interpreted: baseline before first vaccination. Library method: the immunoSEQ multiplex PCR assay. Held by TCRdb, this immuneACCESS table contains in-frame sequences only and omits some clones. Under half of the omission traces to an unresolved V gene where checked; the cause of the rest is unknown. A total of 150,000 to 200,000 clones appear in this sample, 90% of them only once. The ten largest clones add up to roughly 1.6% of the sample. The sample in question was peripheral blood, obtained on day 0 of AZD1222 vaccination. These receptors were taken from an adult in good health.

In this sample, this clone turned up a few times. The rearrangement joins TRBV10-3 to TRBJ2-7; D not resolved. The CDR3 runs 16 residues. Trimming left V 0 bases short and J 4 bases short, with 16 bases between. Germline V gives CDR1 ENHRY, CDR2 SYGVKD. CDR3 DNA sequence: TGTGCCATCAGTGAGTCGTTGGCCGATCTGGGGTACGAGCAGTACTTC. Translated: CAISESLADLGYEQYF.

V usage is TRBV28 and J usage is TRBJ2-5; 9 nucleotides match TRBD2. Germline V gene sequence: CDR1 MDHEN, CDR2 SYDVKM. The CDR3 sequence is 13 residues long. V gave up 7 bases and J gave up 5 bases; unmatched junction bases: 5. The CDR3 sequence: CASTPAGGETQYF. CDR3 DNA sequence: TGTGCCAGCACCCCGGCGGGGGGGGAGACCCAGTACTTC. Full variable domain (missing parts from reference TRBV28 and TRBJ2-5): DVKVTQSSRYLVKRTGEKVFLECVQDMDHENMFWYRQDPGLGLRLIYFSYDVKMKEKGDIPEGYSVSREKKERFSLILESASTNQTSMYLCASTPAGGETQYFGPGTRLLVL.

The rearrangement joins TRBV5-1 to TRBJ2-1; 11 bases align to TRBD2. V trimming: 2 bases; J trimming: 4 bases; junction bases outside the gene matches: 2. The CDR3 loop spans 15 amino acids. Germline values: CDR1 SGHRS, CDR2 YFSETQ. The CDR3 spells CASSLSSGGYNEQFF. In DNA form, the CDR3 reads TGCGCCAGCAGCTTATCTAGCGGGGGGTACAATGAGCAGTTCTTC.

The chain links TRBV12-3 or TRBV12-4 to TRBJ1-1; the D gene is possibly TRBD1 (6 bases). V lost 6 bases and J 5 bases, leaving 13 bases between the germline ends. The CDR3 covers 13 residues. CDR3 bases: TGTGCCAGCAGCCGAAACAGGGTAACTGAAGCTTTCTTT. Protein: CASSRNRVTEAFF.

V gene TRBV7-9 combines with J gene TRBJ1-2; D is possibly TRBD1 (6 bases). Germline V gene sequence: CDR1 SEHNR, CDR2 FQNEAQ (reference sequence). Between the trimmed V and J ends, which lost 6 bases and 1 base, there was a span of 9 bases. The CDR3 is 13 residues long. The CDR3 sequence is CASRQGLNYGYTF. In DNA form, the CDR3 reads TGTGCCAGCAGACAGGGCCTTAACTATGGCTACACCTTC.

The table lists this clone with a few counts. The identical CDR3 is also encoded by other nucleotide sequences in the sample. This rearrangement joins TRBV9 to TRBJ1-3, with unresolved D. This CDR3 region has 14 residues. Germline CDR1 reads SGDLS; CDR2 reads YYNGEE. The ends were cut back, 0 bases at V and 1 base at J, with 5 bases in the middle. The CDR3, as DNA: TGTGCCAGCAGCGTAGGGTCTTCTGGAAACACCATATATTTT. Residues: CASSVGSSGNTIYF.

V is TRBV6-5 and J is TRBJ2-7, with D perhaps being TRBD1 or TRBD2 (7 bases each). V lost 1 base and J lost 6, with 16 bases in between. CDR1 and CDR2 (germline): MNHEY, SVGAGI. This CDR3 is 15 amino acids long. The CDR3 loop reads CASSYFQGGKLEQYF. The CDR3, as DNA: TGTGCCAGCAGTTACTTCCAGGGGGGGAAACTCGAGCAGTACTTC.

This sequence joins TRBV19 and TRBJ2-7; a weak D match, TRBD1 (5 bases). The length of the CDR3 is 13 residues. Deletions cut 4 bases from V and 0 bases from J, with 7 bases between. Germline CDR1 reads LNHDA; CDR2 reads SQIVND (reference sequence). CDR3 amino acids: CASSTDSSYEQYF. In nucleotides, the CDR3 is TGTGCCAGTAGTACCGACAGCTCCTACGAGCAGTACTTC.

V gene TRBV28 combines with J gene TRBJ1-2; D is uncertain. Germline assignment: CDR1 MDHEN and CDR2 SYDVKM. This CDR3 is 14 amino acids long. The V and J ends lost 4 bases and 3 bases respectively, with 12 bases between them. CDR3 protein: CASSSSGAHYGYTF. The CDR3 bases are TGTGCCAGCAGTTCCTCAGGAGCTCACTATGGCTACACCTTC.

The J gene is TRBJ1-2, the V gene TRBV2, with 8 bases fitting TRBD1. The CDR3 extends over 15 amino acids. J was trimmed by 4 bases and V by 6 bases; bases with no gene match: 10. Germline V gene lookup returns CDR1 SNHLY and CDR2 FYNNEI. CDR3 protein: CASRDGQGRAYGYTF. The CDR3, as DNA: TGTGCCAGCAGGGACGGACAGGGTCGAGCCTATGGCTACACCTTC.

CDR3: CASSQYSGGAETQYF. The CDR3 DNA is TGTGCCAGCAGCCAATATAGCGGGGGGGCGGAGACCCAGTACTTC. The chain joins TRBV3-1 (or the pseudogene TRBV3-2) to TRBJ2-5; 11 bases fit TRBD2. CDR1 and CDR2 from the germline V gene are LGHDT and YNNKEL (reference sequence). The V and J ends lost 2 bases and 5 bases, in that order; junction bases with no gene match: 4. The length of the CDR3 is 15 residues.

The J gene is TRBJ1-2, the V gene TRBV19, with D hard to call. Deletions cut 2 bases from V and 7 bases from J, with 14 bases between. The germline CDR1 and CDR2 sequences are LNHDA and SQIVND (reference sequence). The CDR3 is 14 amino acids. The CDR3 DNA reads TGTGCCAGTAGTATATCTGGCTTCCCCTCTGGCTACACCTTC. Its translation is CASSISGFPSGYTF.

This clone was seen just once. V and J are TRBV19 and TRBJ1-1; weak D call: TRBD1 (5 bases). Trimming cost V 3 bases and J 5 bases, with 13 bases left between them. The CDR3 has 14 residues. Germline V CDR1 and CDR2: LNHDA, SQIVND (reference sequence). Written as DNA, the CDR3 is TGTGCCAGTAGTATTGCCCCGGGGGATACTGAAGCTTTCTTT. It translates to CASSIAPGDTEAFF.

The chain is built from TRBV28 and TRBJ1-4; D is unclear. The CDR3 contains 12 residues. With 8 bases removed from V and 8 bases from J, the gap between germline ends came to 12 bases. The germline gives CDR1 MDHEN, CDR2 SYDVKM. The CDR3: CASALGREKLFF. The CDR3 DNA reads as TGTGCCAGCGCCTTGGGGAGGGAAAAACTGTTTTTT.

The chain uses TRBV2 and TRBJ2-2, with 9 positions matching TRBD1. V lost 6 bases and J lost 8; bases outside the gene matches: 10. CDR3 size: 15 residues. Germline V gene sequence: CDR1 SNHLY, CDR2 FYNNEI. DNA for the CDR3: TGTGCCAGCAGCAACAGGGGGCTGACTTCTGGGGAGCTGTTTTTT. Protein product: CASSNRGLTSGELFF.

This clone was detected only once. V gene TRBV19 combines with J gene TRBJ2-7, with TRBD1 identical over 8 bases. CDR3 length equals 13 residues. Looked up from germline, CDR1 is LNHDA and CDR2 is SQIVND (reference sequence). Trimming took 5 bases from V and 3 from J; bases not matched to a gene: 3. The CDR3 bases are TGTGCCAGTAGTGTTGGACAGGGCTACGAGCAGTACTTC. This gives the protein CASSVGQGYEQYF.

The V call is TRBV11-2, the J call TRBJ2-7, with D unclear. The V gene's germline CDR1 is SGHAT and CDR2 FQNNGV. CDR3 length: 14 residues. Trimming took 5 bases from V and 0 from J, leaving 11 bases between them. The CDR3 loop is CASSKSQDSYEQYF. CDR3 nucleotides: TGTGCCAGCAGCAAGAGTCAGGACTCCTACGAGCAGTACTTC.

This CDR3 reads CASSAGANQPQHF. CDR3 bases: TGTGCCAGCAGCGCCGGGGCAAATCAGCCCCAGCATTTT. J is TRBJ1-5 and V is TRBV11-2; D is perhaps TRBD1 (5 bases). Germline V gene sequence: CDR1 SGHAT, CDR2 FQNNGV. The V and J ends lost 5 bases and 4 bases respectively, with 9 bases between them. CDR3 size: 13 residues.

The J gene is TRBJ2-3, the V gene TRBV5-1; 12 bases are shared with TRBD2. CDR1 SGHRS and CDR2 YFSETQ come from the germline V gene. The CDR3 totals 18 residues. After removal of 0 bases from V and 7 bases from J, the junction contained 12 bases not matched to a gene. The CDR3, as DNA: TGCGCCAGCAGCTTGGCTCTGGCGTCTAGCGGGGGGGCGCATACGCAGTATTTT. Protein sequence: CASSLALASSGGAHTQYF.

This clone was observed a single time. This chain links TRBV5-1 with TRBJ2-7; TRBD2 matches 8 bases. The CDR3 loop spans 16 amino acids. Germline loops: CDR1 SGHRS, CDR2 YFSETQ. Trimming at V came to 0 bases and at J to 0 bases, leaving 5 bases not matched to a gene. The CDR3 loop is CASSLAGGVSSYEQYF. CDR3 DNA sequence: TGCGCCAGCAGCTTGGCCGGGGGGGTAAGCTCCTACGAGCAGTACTTC.

The CDR3 here is CASSLNTQGTLSENTEAFF. In DNA, the CDR3 is TGTGCCAGCAGCTTAAACACTCAAGGGACCCTAAGCGAGAACACTGAAGCTTTCTTT. The chain combines TRBV7-2 with TRBJ1-1; D might be TRBD1 (5 bases). Germline V CDR1 and CDR2: SGHTA, FQGNSA. V lost 2 bases and J 1 base, leaving 23 bases between the germline ends. CDR3 length: 19 residues. The whole variable domain, filled in from reference TRBV7-2 and TRBJ1-1, reads GAGVSQSPSNKVTEKGKDVELRCDPISGHTALYWYRQSLGQGLEFLIYFQGNSAPDKSGLPSDRFSAERTGGSVSTLTIQRTQQEDSAVYLCASSLNTQGTLSENTEAFFGQGTRLTVV.

The V gene is TRBV5-4, the J gene TRBJ2-7, with D unresolved. The CDR3 loop spans 17 amino acids. CDR1 SGHNT and CDR2 YYREEE come from the germline V gene (reference sequence). Trimming removed 0 bases at V and 1 base at J, with 17 bases between. Here the CDR3 DNA reads TGTGCCAGCAGCTTGGCACCCGACAAGAAAAGATCCTACGAGCAGTACTTC. Its protein product is CASSLAPDKKRSYEQYF.

This chain uses TRBV27 with TRBJ2-1, with D possibly being TRBD1 or TRBD2 (7 bases each). The CDR3 has 15 amino acids. V was pared by 6 bases and J by 0 bases, with 12 bases between. CDR1 is MNHEY, CDR2 SMNVEV, per germline (reference sequence). This CDR3 is CASSRGGVSYNEQFF. The CDR3 DNA sequence: TGTGCCAGCAGCAGGGGGGGCGTCTCCTACAATGAGCAGTTCTTC.

Only a few counts were recorded for this clone. This chain joins TRBV12-3 or TRBV12-4 and TRBJ1-6; D is ambiguous. V gave up 2 bases and J gave up 8 bases, with 4 bases separating them. The CDR3 contains 12 residues. The CDR3 nucleotides are TGTGCCAGCAGTTTAAGTGATTCACCCCTCCACTTT. As protein: CASSLSDSPLHF.

This chain links TRBV7-9 with TRBJ1-1; the D gene is possibly TRBD1 (6 bases). The V gene's germline CDR1 is SEHNR and CDR2 FQNEAQ (reference sequence). V was pared by 1 base and J by 3 bases, with 12 bases between. The length of the CDR3 is 15 residues. This CDR3 reads CASSLVGGADTEAFF. The CDR3 DNA follows: TGTGCCAGCAGCTTAGTTGGGGGGGCCGACACTGAAGCTTTCTTT.

This clone showed up just once. V and J are TRBV13 and TRBJ1-1; D is ambiguous. Germline CDR1 PRHDT, CDR2 FYEKMQ (reference sequence). Deletions cut 5 bases from V and 3 bases from J, with 13 bases between. This CDR3 is built from 14 residues. The CDR3 protein is CASSPAGRDTEAFF. In nucleotides, the CDR3 is TGTGCCAGCAGCCCCGCCGGGAGAGACACTGAAGCTTTCTTT.

The rearrangement joins TRBV5-1 to TRBJ2-3; D may be TRBD1 (7 bases). Per germline, CDR1 SGHRS and CDR2 YFSETQ. The CDR3 runs to 14 residues. Deletions cut 1 base from V and 5 bases from J, with 11 bases between. The CDR3 DNA reads TGCGCCAGCAGCTTGCAGGGGGGATTAGATACGCAGTATTTT. Translating gives CASSLQGGLDTQYF.

This CDR3 is CARTLNMNTEAFF. The CDR3, as DNA: TGTGCCAGAACCTTGAACATGAACACTGAAGCTTTCTTT. The chain uses TRBV2 and TRBJ1-1; D uncertain. The CDR3 totals 13 residues. Trimming cost V 9 bases and J 0 bases, with 11 bases left between them. Germline V gene data show CDR1 as SNHLY and CDR2 as FYNNEI. The full variable domain, in which reference TRBV2 and TRBJ1-1 provide the parts outside the CDR3, is EPEVTQTPSHQVTQMGQEVILRCVPISNHLYFYWYRQILGQKVEFLVSFYNNEISEKSEIFDDQFSVERPDGSNFTLKIRSTKLEDSAMYFCARTLNMNTEAFFGQGTRLTVV.